Following are 31 T cell receptor beta chains from one sample sequenced in a study of shared clonotypes between healthy human individuals. CD45RO-negative cells were positively selected for CCR7, leaving out terminally differentiated effector memory CD45RA+ cells. Repertoires were generated with immunoSEQ multiplex PCR, while TCRdb's copy carries only in-frame clones and drops some. Of about 550,000 clones listed, just under 97% are singletons. The sequencing sample was made of naive CD8+ T cells sorted from blood. These receptors were collected from a woman in her twenties or thirties in good health.

J is TRBJ2-1 and V is TRBV28; no definite D call. V lost 4 bases and J 8 bases, leaving 12 bases between the germline ends. The CDR3 runs 13 residues. CDR1 is MDHEN, CDR2 SYDVKM, per germline. CDR3 sequence: CASSSMQQYEQFF. CDR3 DNA: TGTGCCAGCAGTTCAATGCAACAGTATGAGCAGTTCTTC.

The V call is TRBV28, the J call TRBJ2-7; 13 nucleotides align to TRBD2. The CDR3 runs 15 residues. The V segment lost 1 base and the J segment 6 bases; nucleotides outside the gene matches: 3. CDR1 MDHEN and CDR2 SYDVKM come from the germline V gene. CDR3 sequence: CASSLSTSGRTEQYF. The CDR3 region has the DNA TGTGCCAGCAGTTTATCGACTAGCGGGAGGACCGAGCAGTACTTC. Full variable domain (missing parts from reference TRBV28 and TRBJ2-7): DVKVTQSSRYLVKRTGEKVFLECVQDMDHENMFWYRQDPGLGLRLIYFSYDVKMKEKGDIPEGYSVSREKKERFSLILESASTNQTSMYLCASSLSTSGRTEQYFGPGTRLTVT.

This chain joins TRBV2 and TRBJ2-7; 13 bases fit TRBD2. This CDR3 contains 15 residues. V was pared by 7 bases and J by 1 base, with 4 bases of the junction left unmatched. CDR1 and CDR2 (germline): SNHLY, FYNNEI. CDR3 region: CASIPGLAGSYEQYF. The CDR3 bases are TGTGCCAGCATCCCGGGACTAGCGGGATCCTACGAGCAGTACTTC. The full variable domain, its missing parts supplied by reference TRBV2 and TRBJ2-7, is EPEVTQTPSHQVTQMGQEVILRCVPISNHLYFYWYRQILGQKVEFLVSFYNNEISEKSEIFDDQFSVERPDGSNFTLKIRSTKLEDSAMYFCASIPGLAGSYEQYFGPGTRLTVT.

The DNA for the CDR3 is TGTGCCAGCAGCTTTAGCGGTTATGAAGCTTTCTTT. Translating it yields CASSFSGYEAFF. The chain joins TRBV5-8 to TRBJ1-1, with no clear D. The V and J ends lost 2 bases and 7 bases respectively, with 9 bases between them. This CDR3 has 12 amino acids. From germline, CDR1 is SGHTS and CDR2 YDEGEE. Full variable domain (rest looked up from reference TRBV5-8 and TRBJ1-1): EAGVTQSPTHLIKTRGQQATLRCSPISGHTSVYWYQQALGLGLQFLLWYDEGEERNRGNFPPRFSGRQFPNYSSELNVNALELEDSALYLCASSFSGYEAFFGQGTRLTVV.

The chain recombines TRBV28 with TRBJ2-5; possibly TRBD2 for D (6 bases). Germline V lookup: CDR1 MDHEN, CDR2 SYDVKM. The CDR3 is 13 amino acids. Trimming removed 4 bases from V and 7 bases from J, with 13 bases in between. CDR3: CASSSLVGGTQYF. The CDR3 DNA is TGTGCCAGCAGTTCCCTAGTGGGAGGGACCCAGTACTTC.

This chain joins TRBV30 and TRBJ1-3; D possibly corresponds to TRBD1 (6 bases). V shed 6 bases and J shed 0 bases, with 15 bases lying between them. Looked up from germline, CDR1 is GTSNPN and CDR2 is SVGIG (reference sequence). This CDR3 has 15 amino acids. The CDR3 loop is CACQQGSTSGNTIYF. The CDR3 DNA follows: TGTGCCTGTCAACAGGGATCAACCTCTGGAAACACCATATATTTT.

The chain couples TRBV28 to TRBJ2-3; no firm D call. Germline values: CDR1 MDHEN, CDR2 SYDVKM. The CDR3 extends over 15 amino acids. Trimming shortened V by 4 bases and J by 0 bases, and 11 bases separated the two germline ends. The CDR3: CASSSRTSSTDTQYF. The CDR3 DNA sequence: TGTGCCAGCAGTTCTAGAACTTCTAGCACAGATACGCAGTATTTT.

The rearrangement links TRBV30 to TRBJ1-2, with 7 bases fitting TRBD1. Germline assignment: CDR1 GTSNPN and CDR2 SVGIG (reference sequence). After removal of 0 bases from V and 8 bases from J, the junction contained 6 bases not matched to a gene. The CDR3 covers 13 residues. Here the CDR3 reads CAWSVGQGDGYTF. CDR3 bases: TGTGCCTGGAGTGTAGGCCAGGGGGACGGCTACACCTTC.

V usage is TRBV7-9 and J usage is TRBJ1-5; tentatively, D is TRBD1 (6 bases). The CDR3 is made up of 15 amino acids. Per the germline V gene, CDR1 is SEHNR and CDR2 is FQNEAQ (reference sequence). The germline V and J ends were trimmed by 3 bases and 3 bases, with 12 bases remaining between them. The CDR3 protein is CASSFGGQANQPQHF. CDR3 sequence (DNA): TGTGCCAGCAGCTTCGGGGGGCAGGCCAATCAGCCCCAGCATTTT.

The chain couples TRBV27 to TRBJ2-1; 8 positions match TRBD1. Germline V gene data show CDR1 as MNHEY and CDR2 as SMNVEV (reference sequence). The CDR3 has 16 amino acids. Trimming removed 3 bases from V and 4 bases from J; junction bases left unmatched: 8. DNA for the CDR3: TGTGCCAGCAGTTTCTCAACAGGGGGATCTTACAATGAGCAGTTCTTC. This encodes CASSFSTGGSYNEQFF.

The gene calls are TRBV28 and TRBJ2-3, with TRBD2 as a possible D gene (5 bases). The V gene's germline CDR1 is MDHEN and CDR2 SYDVKM. The length of the CDR3 is 14 residues. The V end was cut by 3 bases, the J end by 0 bases, with 7 bases between. CDR3 sequence (DNA): TGTGCCAGCAGTTTTAGCGTAAGCACAGATACGCAGTATTTT. This gives the protein CASSFSVSTDTQYF.

The rearrangement uses TRBV19 and TRBJ2-7; D remains ambiguous. The CDR3 is made up of 14 amino acids. Germline V CDR1 and CDR2: LNHDA, SQIVND (reference sequence). V lost 6 bases, J lost 0 bases, and 12 bases lay in between. The CDR3 loop is CASSPARSSYEQYF. The CDR3 DNA is TGTGCCAGTAGCCCCGCCCGGAGCTCCTACGAGCAGTACTTC. Looking up the rest from reference TRBV19 and TRBJ2-7 gives the full variable domain: DGGITQSPKYLFRKEGQNVTLSCEQNLNHDAMYWYRQDPGQGLRLIYYSQIVNDFQKGDIAEGYSVSREKKESFPLTVTSAQKNPTAFYLCASSPARSSYEQYFGPGTRLTVT.

The rearrangement joins TRBV5-1 to TRBJ2-1; D not certain. The germline CDR1 and CDR2 sequences are SGHRS and YFSETQ. Trimming removed 3 bases at V and 4 bases at J, with 14 bases between. The CDR3 is 15 residues long. CDR3 region: CASSWKATIYNEQFF. The CDR3, as DNA: TGCGCCAGCAGCTGGAAGGCGACCATTTACAATGAGCAGTTCTTC.

This chain links TRBV7-9 with TRBJ1-2; D may be TRBD1 (5 bases). This CDR3 region has 17 residues. Trimming shortened V by 0 bases and J by 5 bases, and 19 bases separated the two germline ends. Germline CDR1 SEHNR, CDR2 FQNEAQ (reference sequence). CDR3 DNA: TGTGCCAGCAGCTTAGCGATCGGCAGGCCGGGGGTTTATGGCTACACCTTC. This codes for CASSLAIGRPGVYGYTF.

This clone was picked up one time. This chain joins TRBV19 and TRBJ1-1, with a weak D call TRBD1 (6 bases). The germline V gene has CDR1 LNHDA and CDR2 SQIVND (reference sequence). CDR3 length: 14 amino acids. The V gene lost 6 bases and the J gene lost 8 bases, with 19 bases spanning the gap. The CDR3 protein is CASRVRDNEPEAFF. The CDR3 bases are TGTGCCAGTAGGGTCCGGGACAACGAGCCAGAAGCTTTCTTT.

The chain employs TRBV11-2 and TRBJ2-3; TRBD2 matches at 9 bases. The CDR3 has 18 amino acids. J was trimmed by 1 base and V by 5 bases; bases with no gene match: 13. Germline CDR1 SGHAT, CDR2 FQNNGV. The CDR3: CASSGSDGWTSGTDTQYF. The CDR3 nucleotides are TGTGCCAGCAGCGGAAGTGATGGTTGGACTAGCGGCACAGATACGCAGTATTTT.

The rearrangement links TRBV5-1 to TRBJ2-1; D is undetermined. Per the germline V gene, CDR1 is SGHRS and CDR2 is YFSETQ. V lost 4 bases to trimming and J lost 8 bases, with 13 bases between them. The CDR3 is made up of 13 amino acids. CDR3 in DNA: TGCGCCAGCAGCCTTCTATCTGGCTATGAGCAGTTCTTC. Translation: CASSLLSGYEQFF.

V gene TRBV27 combines with J gene TRBJ1-2; the D gene is possibly TRBD1 (6 bases). V lost 6 bases to trimming and J lost 6 bases, with 17 bases between them. The CDR3 is 14 residues long. The germline V gene has CDR1 MNHEY and CDR2 SMNVEV (reference sequence). This CDR3 is CASRLTGTGDGYTF. CDR3 coding DNA: TGTGCCAGCAGACTCACAGGGACGGGTGATGGCTACACCTTC.

The chain recombines TRBV19 with TRBJ2-3; 9 positions agree with TRBD2. This CDR3 has 16 residues. V was clipped by 8 bases and J by 2 bases; unmatched bases: 11. CDR1 and CDR2 from the germline V gene are LNHDA and SQIVND (reference sequence). Here the CDR3 DNA reads TGTGCCAGTGGTCGGCTCGCGGGAGGGTTCACAGATACGCAGTATTTT. This sequence encodes CASGRLAGGFTDTQYF.

The J gene is TRBJ1-2, the V gene TRBV27, with 7 bases identical to TRBD1. Germline trimming cut 6 bases from V and 4 bases from J; bases unmatched to any gene: 14. There are 16 residues in the CDR3. CDR1 is MNHEY and CDR2 is SMNVEV in the germline V gene (reference sequence). The CDR3 region is CASSPVTGYSRYGYTF. The CDR3 DNA reads as TGTGCCAGCAGCCCTGTGACAGGGTATTCCCGCTATGGCTACACCTTC.

The rearrangement uses TRBV5-6 and TRBJ1-1, with 7 bases lining up with TRBD1. The germline V gene has CDR1 SGHDT and CDR2 YYEEEE. This CDR3 spans 14 amino acids. With 0 bases clipped from V and 5 bases from J, the junction kept 4 bases outside the gene matches. In nucleotides, the CDR3 is TGTGCCAGCAGCTTGGCCGTGACAGGGACTGAAGCTTTCTTT. Its translation: CASSLAVTGTEAFF.

This clone was picked up one time. This rearrangement joins TRBV19 to TRBJ1-6; no firm D call. Germline loops: CDR1 LNHDA, CDR2 SQIVND (reference sequence). Trimming cost V 3 bases and J 7 bases, with 10 bases left between them. The CDR3 extends over 14 amino acids. CDR3 in amino acids: CASSMSVGNSPLHF. The DNA for the CDR3 is TGTGCCAGTAGTATGTCGGTAGGGAATTCACCCCTCCACTTT.

This chain uses TRBV11-2 with TRBJ2-7, with 9 bases that match TRBD1. CDR1 is SGHAT and CDR2 is FQNNGV in the germline V gene. V lost 0 bases, J lost 0 bases, and 0 bases stayed unmatched. The CDR3 sequence is 15 residues long. As DNA, the CDR3 is TGTGCCAGCAGCTTAGAGGGACAGGGCTCCTACGAGCAGTACTTC. Translation: CASSLEGQGSYEQYF.

This clone was found once. This chain joins TRBV27 and TRBJ1-4; tentatively, D is TRBD1 (6 bases). The CDR3 is 14 amino acids. V dropped 3 bases and J dropped 5 bases, with 10 bases sitting between them. Germline V gives CDR1 MNHEY, CDR2 SMNVEV (reference sequence). The CDR3 DNA sequence: TGTGCCAGCAGTTTTGGACAGACAAATGAAAAACTGTTTTTT. Translation: CASSFGQTNEKLFF.

This clone was picked up one time. This sequence joins TRBV27 and TRBJ2-2, with 7 bases matching TRBD1. From germline, CDR1 is MNHEY and CDR2 SMNVEV (reference sequence). The CDR3 has 13 amino acids. Germline trimming cut 5 bases from V and 8 bases from J; bases unmatched to any gene: 5. CDR3 bases: TGTGCCAGCAGTGGAACAGGGGAGGGGGAGCTGTTTTTT. Amino acids: CASSGTGEGELFF.

The chain links TRBV19 to TRBJ2-2; no firm D call. The CDR3 runs 15 residues. Trimming removed 4 bases from V and 1 base from J, with 10 bases in between. Germline lookup yields CDR1 LNHDA and CDR2 SQIVND (reference sequence). In DNA, the CDR3 is TGTGCCAGTAGTACCCCTGCTATGAACACCGGGGAGCTGTTTTTT. Its translation is CASSTPAMNTGELFF.

This chain connects TRBV29-1 to TRBJ2-3; TRBD1 might be the D (5 bases). The CDR3 totals 14 residues. The germline V gene has CDR1 SQVTM and CDR2 ANQGSEA. Between the trimmed V and J ends, which lost 5 bases and 5 bases, there was a span of 17 bases. The CDR3 loop reads CSVPGPTTVDTQYF. The CDR3 DNA reads TGCAGCGTTCCAGGGCCAACTACGGTAGATACGCAGTATTTT.

The chain employs TRBV6-6 and TRBJ2-7; TRBD1 agrees at 7 bases. After removal of 0 bases from V and 5 bases from J, the junction contained 10 bases not matched to a gene. The CDR3 is 16 residues long. Germline V gene data show CDR1 as MNHNY and CDR2 as SVGAGI (reference sequence). For the CDR3, the DNA is TGTGCCAGCAGTTACTCGAGGGTAGGGGGCATCGACGAGCAGTACTTC. This encodes CASSYSRVGGIDEQYF.

This clone was seen only once. J is TRBJ2-5 and V is TRBV28; 9 bases are shared with TRBD2. The J segment lost 5 bases and the V segment lost 6 bases, leaving 10 bases of the junction unmatched. The CDR3 contains 15 residues. Germline V gene lookup returns CDR1 MDHEN and CDR2 SYDVKM. The CDR3 loop reads CASRVGTSRSETQYF. The CDR3 coding sequence is TGTGCCAGCAGGGTCGGGACTAGCCGATCGGAGACCCAGTACTTC.

The chain uses TRBV5-6 and TRBJ1-4; 8 bases line up with TRBD1. Germline V gene lookup returns CDR1 SGHDT and CDR2 YYEEEE. The CDR3 runs to 14 residues. The trim removed 4 bases at V and 13 bases at J, leaving 12 bases unmatched. CDR3 amino acids: CASSTWTGFLPLFF. CDR3 bases: TGTGCCAGCAGCACCTGGACAGGGTTTTTGCCACTGTTTTTT.

V and J are TRBV10-2 and TRBJ1-2; maybe TRBD1 (6 bases). Germline V CDR1 and CDR2: WSHSY, SAAADI. Trimming removed 0 bases from V and 0 bases from J, with 8 bases in between. The CDR3 has 15 residues. The DNA of the CDR3 is TGCGCCAGCAGTGAGTCACAGGGTACTAACTATGGCTACACCTTC. Amino acids: CASSESQGTNYGYTF.